The text below deals with one T cell receptor beta chain. This sample was taken from a study of T cells after yellow fever vaccination. TCRdb re-called the 5' RACE reads through MiXCR, storing one row per CDR3 protein. The sample records 360,000 or so distinct CDR3 sequences, under 14% being singletons. The CDR3 covers 18 residues. The starting material was PBMCs, obtained on the day of the first yellow fever vaccination. The receptor was isolated from a man aged 18 to 29 who received the YFV17D yellow fever vaccine. The V call is TRBV21-1, the J call TRBJ2-7; TRBD2 reflects the table's D call only, with no check against the DNA. TRBV21-1 is labeled a pseudogene. This CDR3 is CASSKGGAGEDGTYEQYV. The CDR3 nucleotides read TGTGCCAGCAGCAAAGGAGGAGCCGGGGAAGATGGGACTTACGAGCAGTACGTC.